Sequencing of this T cell receptor beta chain was carried out in a study of molecular identifiers for immune sequencing clone quantification. Whole-study context: Five aliquots were made in replicates from the RNA of around 18,000 or 91,000 naive CD8 cells, and four were sequenced. Points from the study as a whole: Clones that had above 20 RNA copies took up over 97% of effector molecules but under 1% in naive cells.

The CDR3 runs to 13 residues. Trimming removed 0 bases at V and 4 bases at J, with 9 bases between. Germline assignment: CDR1 DFQATT and CDR2 SNEGSKA (reference sequence). A CD8+CD4-CCR7+CD45RA+ phenotype served as the sorting definition for naive CD8 T cells. This clonotype turned up a few times. The antigen is unknown. TCRdb recomputed calls from the PCR reads with MiXCR, one row per CDR3 protein. The table lists under 600,000 distinct CDR3 sequences, around 23% of them singletons. This chain connects TRBV20-1 to TRBJ1-2; D perhaps matches TRBD1 (5 bases). Sequenced: naive CD8+ T cells from blood, with Jurkat cell RNA spiked in. Noted subset: FACS-sorted CD8+CD4-CCR7+CD45RA+ naive T cells. This receptor was taken from a human donor in good health. Some libraries in this study had Jurkat cell RNA spiked in. CDR3 in amino acids: CSARDVGPYGYTF. DNA for the CDR3: TGCAGTGCTAGAGATGTGGGACCCTATGGCTACACCTTC.